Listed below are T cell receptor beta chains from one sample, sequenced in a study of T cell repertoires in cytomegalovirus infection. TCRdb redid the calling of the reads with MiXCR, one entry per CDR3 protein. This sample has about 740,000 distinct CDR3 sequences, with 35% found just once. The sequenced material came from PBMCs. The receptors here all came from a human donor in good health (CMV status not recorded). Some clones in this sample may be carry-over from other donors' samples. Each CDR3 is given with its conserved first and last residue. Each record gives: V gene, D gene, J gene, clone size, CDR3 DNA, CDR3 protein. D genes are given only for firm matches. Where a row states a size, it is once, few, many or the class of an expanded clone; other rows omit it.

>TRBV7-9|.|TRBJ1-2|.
TGTGCCATCGTCCCCGACGGCTACTATGTCTACACCTTC
CAIVPDGYYVYTF
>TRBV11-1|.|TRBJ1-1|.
TGTGCCAGCAGCCAGGCGGGGCGGACTGAAGCTTTCTTT
CASSQAGRTEAFF
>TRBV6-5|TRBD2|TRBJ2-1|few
TGTGCCAGCAGTACCCCCGCGGGAGGCTACTACAATGAGCAGTTCTTC
CASSTPAGGYYNEQFF
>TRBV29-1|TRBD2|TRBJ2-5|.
TGCAGCGTTGGGGGACTAGCGGGGTTCCAAGAGACCCAGTACTTC
CSVGGLAGFQETQYF
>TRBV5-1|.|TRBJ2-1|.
TGCGCCAGCGAGGTGGGGAGCTCCTACAATGAGCAGTTCTTC
CASEVGSSYNEQFF
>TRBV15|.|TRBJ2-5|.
TGTGCCACCAGCAGAGATCCAGGGGGGGCCCTACAAGAGACCCAGTACTTC
CATSRDPGGALQETQYF
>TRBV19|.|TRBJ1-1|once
TGTGCCAGTAGTATGCTCGAGCCAGCAACTGAAGCTTTCTTT
CASSMLEPATEAFF
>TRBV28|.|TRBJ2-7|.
TGTGCCAGCCGGAGGGGGAAGGGGGAGCAGTACTTC
CASRRGKGEQYF
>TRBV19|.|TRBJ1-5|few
TGTGCCAGTAGGCCCCCCGGGTTGGGCAATCAGCCCCAGCATTTT
CASRPPGLGNQPQHF
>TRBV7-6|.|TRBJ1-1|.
TGTGCCAGCAGCTCACAGGTTACGCTGGTGAACACTGAAGCTTTCTTT
CASSSQVTLVNTEAFF
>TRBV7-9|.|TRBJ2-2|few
TGTGCCAGCAGCTTAGTTCCGTCAGGGACCGGGGAGCTGTTTTTT
CASSLVPSGTGELFF
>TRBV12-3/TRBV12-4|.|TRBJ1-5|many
TGTGCCAGCAGTTTAAGTGCCACGGGGGGTCAGCCCCAGCATTTT
CASSLSATGGQPQHF
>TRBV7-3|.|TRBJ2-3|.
TGTGCCAGCAGCTTAACCTCACGCACAGATACGCAGTATTTT
CASSLTSRTDTQYF
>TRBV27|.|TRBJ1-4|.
TGTGCCAGCAGTCTGTGGGGGGTTCCTAATGAAAAACTGTTTTTT
CASSLWGVPNEKLFF
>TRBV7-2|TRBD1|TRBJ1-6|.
TGTGCCAGCAGCTTAGGTTTCATGACAGGGAATTCACCCCTCCACTTT
CASSLGFMTGNSPLHF
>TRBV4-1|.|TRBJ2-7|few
TGCGCCAGCAGCCAACGCCAGTTCCGGGACTTCGACTCCTACGAGCAGTACTTC
CASSQRQFRDFDSYEQYF
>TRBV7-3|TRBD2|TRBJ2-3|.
TGTGCCAGCAGCTCTAGCGGGGGGGGGAAAGATACGCAGTATTTT
CASSSSGGGKDTQYF
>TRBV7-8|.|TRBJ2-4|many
TGTGCCAGCAGCTGGGACGAAGATATAGCCAAAAACATTCAGTACTTC
CASSWDEDIAKNIQYF
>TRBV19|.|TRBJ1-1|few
TGTGCCAGTAGTTCCCGCGGGGGGTCCTCGACCACTGAAGCTTTCTTT
CASSSRGGSSTTEAFF
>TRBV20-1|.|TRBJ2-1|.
TGCAGTGGGGGAAAAATCGATGAGCAGTTCTTC
CSGGKIDEQFF
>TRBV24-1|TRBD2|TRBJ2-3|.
TGTGCCACCAGTGACCGACTAGCGGGAGTGAAAGATACGCAGTATTTT
CATSDRLAGVKDTQYF
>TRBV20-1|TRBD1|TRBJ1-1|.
TGCAGGGGGGGGACAGGGGTAACTGAAGCTTTCTTT
CRGGTGVTEAFF
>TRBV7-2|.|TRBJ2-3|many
TGTGCCAGCAGCTTGGCGGGATTGGCAGATACGCAGTATTTT
CASSLAGLADTQYF
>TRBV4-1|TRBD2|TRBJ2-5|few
TGCGCCAGCAGCCGTCCGGGACTAGCGGACCAAGAGACCCAGTACTTC
CASSRPGLADQETQYF
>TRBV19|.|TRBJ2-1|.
TGTGCCAGTAGTTCCTCACCTGCTCATACCTACAATGAGCAGTTCTTC
CASSSSPAHTYNEQFF
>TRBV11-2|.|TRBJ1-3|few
TGTGCCAGCAGCTCCCCCCCTGGAAACACCATATATTTT
CASSSPPGNTIYF
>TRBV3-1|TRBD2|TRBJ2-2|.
TGTGCCAGCAGCCCCGGGACTAGCACCACCGGGGAGCTGTTTTTT
CASSPGTSTTGELFF
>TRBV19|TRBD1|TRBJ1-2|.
TGTGCCAGTAGTAAGGACAGGACGGGCTATGGCTACACCTTC
CASSKDRTGYGYTF
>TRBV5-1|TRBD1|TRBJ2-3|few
TGCGCCAGCAGCCCCCCCGGGACAGGGGGTGTAAATACGCAGTATTTT
CASSPPGTGGVNTQYF
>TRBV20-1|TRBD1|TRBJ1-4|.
TGCAGTGCTAGAGGAGAGATCGGGACAGAGAATGAAAAACTGTTTTTT
CSARGEIGTENEKLFF
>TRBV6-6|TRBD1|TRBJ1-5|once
TGTGCCAGCGGTCAAGGACAGGGAACCCAGCCCCAGCATTTT
CASGQGQGTQPQHF
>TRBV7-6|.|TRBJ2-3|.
TGTGCCAGAGGCTCCAAGGATACCAGCACAGATACGCAGTATTTT
CARGSKDTSTDTQYF
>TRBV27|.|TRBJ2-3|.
TGTGCCAGCAGACGCGCCCGGGACCATAGCACAGATACGCAGTATTTT
CASRRARDHSTDTQYF
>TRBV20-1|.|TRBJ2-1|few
TGCAGTGCTTCCGGAGGGGAGCAGTTCTTC
CSASGGEQFF
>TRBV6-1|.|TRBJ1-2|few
TGTGCCAGCGGAAGACACGGAAGCAACTATGGCTACACCTTC
CASGRHGSNYGYTF
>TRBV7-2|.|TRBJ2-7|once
TGTGCCAGCGGCCCGCTGGGCTCCTACGAGCAGTACTTC
CASGPLGSYEQYF
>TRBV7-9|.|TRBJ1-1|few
TGTGCCAGCAGCGTACAATCGGGAACTGAAGCTTTCTTT
CASSVQSGTEAFF
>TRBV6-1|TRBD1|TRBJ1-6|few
TGTGCCAGCAGTGAAGAGGGACAGGGGCGGAATTCACCCCTCCACTTT
CASSEEGQGRNSPLHF
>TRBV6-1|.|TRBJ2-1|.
TGTGCCAGCATTTACCAACCATCCAAAGGGTATGAGCAGTTCTTC
CASIYQPSKGYEQFF